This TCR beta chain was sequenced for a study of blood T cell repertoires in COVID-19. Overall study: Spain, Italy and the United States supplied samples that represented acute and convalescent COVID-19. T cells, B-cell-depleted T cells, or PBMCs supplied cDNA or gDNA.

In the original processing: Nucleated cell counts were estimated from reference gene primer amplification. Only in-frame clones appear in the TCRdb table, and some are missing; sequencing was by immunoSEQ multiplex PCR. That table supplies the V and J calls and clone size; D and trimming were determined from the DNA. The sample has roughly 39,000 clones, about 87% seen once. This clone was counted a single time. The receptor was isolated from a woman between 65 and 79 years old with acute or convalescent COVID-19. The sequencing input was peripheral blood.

CDR3 protein: CASGDLRGSANYGYTF. The DNA of the CDR3 is TGTGCCAGCGGCGACCTCAGGGGGTCTGCTAACTATGGCTACACCTTC. The chain carries TRBV28 and TRBJ1-2; TRBD1 matches 7 bases. The CDR3 sequence is 16 residues long. Germline trimming cut 8 bases from V and 0 bases from J; bases unmatched to any gene: 12. Germline CDR1 is MDHEN and CDR2 is SYDVKM.